This TCR beta chain was identified during a study of OX40 agonist ivuxolimab in advanced cancers. Overall study context: Dose-escalation patients had hepatocellular carcinoma, melanoma, renal cell or head and neck cancer.

TCRdb keeps only in-frame clones here, not all; method: immunoSEQ multiplex PCR. The sample records 70,000 to 95,000 clones, roughly 91% being singletons. A note on this clone: The sample contains more than one DNA sequence encoding this CDR3.

V was shortened by 0 bases and J by 5 bases, with 7 bases between the two germline ends. There are 12 residues in the CDR3. From germline, CDR1 is GTSNPN and CDR2 SVGIG (reference sequence). This sequence was found in an adult with an advanced solid tumor such as melanoma, head and neck, liver or kidney cancer. Here the sequenced sample was CD4+ or CD8+ T cells sorted from blood, taken in a trial of the OX40 agonist ivuxolimab. This rearrangement joins TRBV30 to TRBJ2-5; D is ambiguous. CDR3 coding DNA: TGTGCCTGGAGTGTACTGGCGGAGACCCAGTACTTC. As protein: CAWSVLAETQYF.